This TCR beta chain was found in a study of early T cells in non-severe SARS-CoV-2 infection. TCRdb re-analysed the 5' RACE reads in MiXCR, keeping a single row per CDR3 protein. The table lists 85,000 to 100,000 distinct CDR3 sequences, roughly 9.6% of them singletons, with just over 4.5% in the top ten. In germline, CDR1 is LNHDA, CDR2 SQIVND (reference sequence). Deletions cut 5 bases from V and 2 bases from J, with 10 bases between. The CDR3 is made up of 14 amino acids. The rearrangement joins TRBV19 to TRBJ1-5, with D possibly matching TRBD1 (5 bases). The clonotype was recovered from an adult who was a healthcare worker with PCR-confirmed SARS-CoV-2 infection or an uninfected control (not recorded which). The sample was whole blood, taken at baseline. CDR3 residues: CASSLGEGNQPQHF. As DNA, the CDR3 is TGTGCCAGTAGTTTGGGGGAAGGCAATCAGCCCCAGCATTTT.